Given below is one T cell receptor beta chain in context. The data were taken from a study of blood T cell repertoires in COVID-19. TCRdb keeps only in-frame clones here, not all; method: immunoSEQ multiplex PCR. The table shows roughly 100,000 clones, with approximately 83% occurring only once. The clonotype was recovered from a woman of 80 years or more with active or convalescent COVID-19. The sample was peripheral blood.

CDR3: CASSPRDRGGYTF. The CDR3 DNA follows: TGTGCCAGCTCACCAAGAGACAGGGGCGGCTACACCTTC. The chain recombines TRBV18 with TRBJ1-2, with 8 bases identical to TRBD1. Germline CDR1 and CDR2: KGHSH and LQKENI. The CDR3 consists of 13 residues. V shed 2 bases and J 8 bases; nucleotides not matched to a gene: 4. Full variable domain (missing parts from reference TRBV18 and TRBJ1-2): NAGVMQNPRHLVRRRGQEARLRCSPMKGHSHVYWYRQLPEEGLKFMVYLQKENIIDESGMPKERFSAEFPKEGPSILRIQQVVRGDSAAYFCASSPRDRGGYTFGSGTRLTVV.